The 14 T cell receptor beta chains below all came from one sample that was sequenced in a study of blood T cells in healthy people across ages. A second about 6 to 11 cycle PCR used barcoded and J-beta primers. TCRdb reanalysed the 5' RACE reads using MiXCR and keeps one entry per CDR3 protein. The sample holds hundreds of thousands of distinct CDR3 sequences, over 40% seen once. The sample taken for sequencing was blood. These TCRs come from a woman of 80 years or more in good health.

This clonotype was seen ten or more times. The chain combines TRBV15 with TRBJ2-1; no definite D call. The CDR3 extends over 12 amino acids. CDR1 LNHNV and CDR2 YYDKDF come from the germline V gene (reference sequence). Trimming pared 4 bases from V and 12 bases from J, leaving 13 bases between. DNA for the CDR3: TGTGCCACCAGCAAGACGGCAAGCAGGCAGTTCTTC. It yields the protein CATSKTASRQFF.

In the case of this clonotype: A much larger clone lies one base from this, so it may be a read error. J is TRBJ2-1 and V is TRBV7-9; tentatively, D is TRBD2 (7 bases). The CDR3 loop spans 13 amino acids. CDR1 is SEHNR, CDR2 FQNEAQ, per germline (reference sequence). The DNA for the CDR3 is TGTGCCCGCAGCTTGGGGGGGCACAATGAGCAGTTCTTC. Protein product: CARSLGGHNEQFF.

Concerning this clonotype: This may be a read error: a much more frequent sequence differs by one nucleotide. The rearrangement uses TRBV5-1 and TRBJ2-5; D unresolved. The CDR3 runs 16 residues. Germline assignment: CDR1 SGHRS and CDR2 YFSETQ. As DNA, the CDR3 is TGCGCCAGCAGCTTGGCCCCGGCTTATTTCCAAGAGGCCCAGTACTTC. Its protein is CASSLAPAYFQEAQYF.

This clonotype was picked up a small number of times. The chain couples TRBV20-1 to TRBJ2-1; 7 bases are shared with TRBD1. J was trimmed by 4 bases and V by 4 bases; bases with no gene match: 7. The germline gives CDR1 DFQATT, CDR2 SNEGSKA (reference sequence). The CDR3 extends over 14 amino acids. CDR3 loop: CSANRDRRYNEQFF. The CDR3, as DNA: TGCAGTGCTAACCGGGACAGAAGATACAATGAGCAGTTCTTC.

This clonotype was counted a few times. The chain has TRBV11-2 and TRBJ2-3, with 10 bases matching TRBD2. V dropped 5 bases and J dropped 10; count of bases not matched to a gene: 12. Germline loops: CDR1 SGHAT, CDR2 FQNNGV. CDR3 size: 15 residues. DNA of the CDR3: TGTGCCAGCAGCCCCCCGGGACTAGCGACTGGTGCGCAGTATTTT. Translated, it gives CASSPPGLATGAQYF.

The chain couples TRBV12-3 or TRBV12-4 to TRBJ1-4; D ambiguous. The CDR3 runs 16 residues. V lost 6 bases and J lost 4, with 18 bases in between. CDR3 sequence reads: CASRKGYGRINEKLFF. CDR3 nucleotide sequence: TGTGCCAGCAGAAAAGGATATGGACGGATTAATGAAAAACTGTTTTTT.

This clonotype showed up just a few times. This sequence may be a read error, since a much larger clone differs from it by one base. V gene TRBV7-2 combines with J gene TRBJ2-1, with D tentatively TRBD1 or TRBD2 (5 bases each). Trimming took 6 bases from V and 0 from J, leaving 15 bases between them. CDR3 length: 16 residues. Germline-derived CDR1 and CDR2 are SGHTA and FQGNSA. CDR3 sequence (DNA): TGTGCCAGCAGTGGGGCTGGGGACCTCTCCTACAATGAGCAGTTCTTC. It codes for CASSGAGDLSYNEQFF.

The sample holds many counts of this clonotype. V usage is TRBV20-1 and J usage is TRBJ1-2; D gene uncertain. Germline CDR1 DFQATT, CDR2 SNEGSKA (reference sequence). The CDR3 has 11 residues. The V and J ends lost 6 bases and 4 bases respectively, with 9 bases between them. In DNA form, the CDR3 reads TGCAGTGCCCCCGCAGTCTATGGCTACACCTTC. Translated, it gives CSAPAVYGYTF.

As to this clonotype: Possible read error: a much larger clone is one base away. This chain connects TRBV28 to TRBJ2-1, with 7 bases lining up with TRBD2. Germline V CDR1 and CDR2: MDHEN, SYDVKM. The CDR3 has 14 amino acids. The V segment lost 10 bases and the J segment 13 bases; nucleotides outside the gene matches: 19. DNA of the CDR3: TGTGCCACTTCGACGGGGGGTGGGGTGGAGACCCAGTTCTTC. It encodes CATSTGGGVETQFF.

There are many counts of this clonotype. V and J are TRBV5-1 and TRBJ2-1; D gene uncertain. Deletions cut 3 bases from V and 3 bases from J, with 10 bases between. CDR1 is SGHRS and CDR2 is YFSETQ in the germline V gene. The CDR3 extends over 14 amino acids. The chain's CDR3 is CASSSPSNYNEQFF. The CDR3 coding sequence is TGCGCCAGCAGCTCGCCCAGTAACTACAATGAGCAGTTCTTC.

This clonotype was recorded many times. A read error may be the cause here, since a much bigger clone is one base away. This chain connects TRBV6-6 to TRBJ2-3; 9 bases align to TRBD2. This CDR3 contains 15 residues. The germline gives CDR1 MNHNY, CDR2 SVGAGI (reference sequence). The CDR3: CASSYATSGTDTQYF. DNA of the CDR3: TGTGCCAGCAGTTACGCGACTAGCGGCACTGATACGCAGTATTTT.

This clonotype was seen ten or more times. The chain carries TRBV6-2 or TRBV6-3 and TRBJ2-7; no definite D call. Germline V CDR1 and CDR2: MNHEY, SVGEGT. This CDR3 has 13 residues. V lost 7 bases and J lost 7, with 17 bases in between. Here the CDR3 reads CASNLSPSWEQYF. In DNA, the CDR3 is TGTGCCAGCAACCTCTCCCCCTCCTGGGAGCAGTACTTC.

This rearrangement joins TRBV20-1 to TRBJ2-3; TRBD2 matches 11 bases. This CDR3 spans 14 amino acids. Germline CDR1 DFQATT, CDR2 SNEGSKA (reference sequence). V shed 6 bases and J 6 bases; nucleotides not matched to a gene: 8. The CDR3, as DNA: TGCAGTGCCCAGGCGGGACTAGCGGCCGATACGCAGTATTTT. Translating it yields CSAQAGLAADTQYF.

Here the CDR3 reads CASRRTSGDTQYF. In DNA form, the CDR3 reads TGTGCCAGCAGGCGGACTAGCGGCGATACGCAGTATTTT. J is TRBJ2-3 and V is TRBV7-8, with 10 bases identical to TRBD2. The junction had 3 bases not matched to a gene; V was cut back by 6 bases and J by 6 bases. In germline, CDR1 is SGHVS, CDR2 FQNEAQ. This CDR3 has 13 amino acids.